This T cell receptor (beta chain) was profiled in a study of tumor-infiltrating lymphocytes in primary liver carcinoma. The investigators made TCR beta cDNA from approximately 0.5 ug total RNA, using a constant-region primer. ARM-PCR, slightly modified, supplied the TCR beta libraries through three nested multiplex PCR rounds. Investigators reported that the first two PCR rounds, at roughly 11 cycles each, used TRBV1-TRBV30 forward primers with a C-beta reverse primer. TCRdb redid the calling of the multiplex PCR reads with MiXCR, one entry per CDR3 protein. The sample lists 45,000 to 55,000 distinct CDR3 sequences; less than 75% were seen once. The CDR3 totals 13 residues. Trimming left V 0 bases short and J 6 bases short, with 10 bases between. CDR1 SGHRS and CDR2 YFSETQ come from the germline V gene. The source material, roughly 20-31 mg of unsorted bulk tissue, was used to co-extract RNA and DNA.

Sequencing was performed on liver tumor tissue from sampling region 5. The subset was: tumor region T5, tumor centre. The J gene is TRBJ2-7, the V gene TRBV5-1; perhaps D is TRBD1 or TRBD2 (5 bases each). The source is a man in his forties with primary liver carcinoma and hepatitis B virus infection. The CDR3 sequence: CASSLERGCEQYF. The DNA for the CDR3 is TGCGCCAGCAGCTTGGAGAGGGGCTGCGAGCAGTACTTC.